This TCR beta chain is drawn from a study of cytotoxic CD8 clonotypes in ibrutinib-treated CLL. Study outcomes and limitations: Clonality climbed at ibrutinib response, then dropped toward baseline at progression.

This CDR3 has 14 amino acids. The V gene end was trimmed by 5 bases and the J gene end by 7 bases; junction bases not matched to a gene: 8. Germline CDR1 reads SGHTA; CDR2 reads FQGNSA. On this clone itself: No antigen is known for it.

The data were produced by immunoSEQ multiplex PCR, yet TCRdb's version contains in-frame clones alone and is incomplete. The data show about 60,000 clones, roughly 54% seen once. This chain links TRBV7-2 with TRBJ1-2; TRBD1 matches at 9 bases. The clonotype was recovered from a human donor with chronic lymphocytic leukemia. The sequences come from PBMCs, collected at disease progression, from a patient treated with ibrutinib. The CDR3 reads CASSVPGQGSGYTF. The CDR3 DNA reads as TGTGCCAGCAGCGTACCAGGACAGGGGAGTGGCTACACCTTC.